The 5 T cell receptor beta chains below all came from one sample that was sequenced in a study of cytomegalovirus exposure and HLA in healthy donors. The PCR contained 60 Vbeta and 13 Jbeta primers. Using immunoSEQ multiplex PCR, the repertoire was profiled, and TCRdb retains in-frame clones only, with some absent. This sample has about 160,000 clones; approximately 72% occur once, and the top ten carry about 2.1%. Sequenced material: PBMCs. These TCRs come from a female donor in good health and CMV-seronegative.

V usage is TRBV5-4 and J usage is TRBJ1-2; no definite D call. CDR1 and CDR2 (germline): SGHNT, YYREEE (reference sequence). The CDR3 totals 13 residues. The V end was cut by 1 base, the J end by 8 bases, with 12 bases between. As DNA, the CDR3 is TGTGCCAGCAGCTTGTCCCCATTCGGGGGCTACACCTTC. As protein: CASSLSPFGGYTF.

This clone was observed a single time. V gene TRBV5-1 combines with J gene TRBJ2-2, with TRBD2 matching over 9 bases. Germline loops: CDR1 SGHRS, CDR2 YFSETQ. The CDR3 covers 15 residues. J was trimmed by 6 bases and V by 4 bases; bases with no gene match: 7. The CDR3 DNA follows: TGCGCCAGCAGCCTGAGCGGGGGGATTGCCGGGGAGCTGTTTTTT. Translated, it gives CASSLSGGIAGELFF.

The V and J genes are TRBV6-5 and TRBJ1-1; D is perhaps TRBD1 (5 bases). The CDR3 covers 12 residues. V was cut by 2 bases and J by 7 bases, with 8 bases left in between. Germline CDR1 reads MNHEY; CDR2 reads SVGAGI. CDR3 DNA sequence: TGTGCCAGCAGTTACGTTCAGGGTGAAGCTTTCTTT. Its translation: CASSYVQGEAFF.

This clone was counted a single time. The chain has TRBV10-2 and TRBJ2-2, with unresolved D. The germline V gene encodes CDR1 WSHSY and CDR2 SAAADI. Trimming took 9 bases from V and 1 from J, leaving 6 bases between them. The CDR3 sequence is 12 residues long. For the CDR3, the DNA is TGCGCCAGGGCAGGGAACACCGGGGAGCTGTTTTTT. Translated, it gives CARAGNTGELFF.

V gene TRBV6-1 combines with J gene TRBJ2-3; a weak D match, TRBD2 (7 bases). The germline CDR1 and CDR2 sequences are MNHNS and SASEGT. The CDR3 length is 15 residues. V lost 5 bases, J lost 6 bases, and 18 bases lay in between. The CDR3 sequence: CASSPNRGGGDTQYF. The CDR3 nucleotides read TGTGCCAGCAGTCCCAACAGAGGGGGAGGGGATACGCAGTATTTT.